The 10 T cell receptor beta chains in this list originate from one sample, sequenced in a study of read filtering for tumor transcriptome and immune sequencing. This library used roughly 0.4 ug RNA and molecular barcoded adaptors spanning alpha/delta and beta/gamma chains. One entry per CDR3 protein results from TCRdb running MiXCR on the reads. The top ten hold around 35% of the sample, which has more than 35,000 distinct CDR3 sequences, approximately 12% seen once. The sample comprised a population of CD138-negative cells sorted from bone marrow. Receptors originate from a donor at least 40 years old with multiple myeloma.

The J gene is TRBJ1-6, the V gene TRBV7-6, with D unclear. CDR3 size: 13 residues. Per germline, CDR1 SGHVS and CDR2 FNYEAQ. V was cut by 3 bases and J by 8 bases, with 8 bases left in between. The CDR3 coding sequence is TGTGCCAGCAGCTTCCGACTTGATTCACCCCTCCACTTT. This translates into CASSFRLDSPLHF.

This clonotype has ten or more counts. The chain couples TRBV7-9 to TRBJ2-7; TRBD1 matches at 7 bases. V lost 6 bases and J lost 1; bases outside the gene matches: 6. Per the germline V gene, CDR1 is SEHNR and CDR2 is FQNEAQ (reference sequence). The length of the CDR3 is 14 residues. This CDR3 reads CASSPQGLSYEQYF. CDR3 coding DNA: TGTGCCAGCAGTCCACAGGGGCTGTCCTACGAGCAGTACTTC.

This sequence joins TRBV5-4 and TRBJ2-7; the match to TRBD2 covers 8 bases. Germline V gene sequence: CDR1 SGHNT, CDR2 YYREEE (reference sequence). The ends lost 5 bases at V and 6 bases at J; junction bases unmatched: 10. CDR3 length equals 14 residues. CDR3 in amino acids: CASRARGGPCEQYF. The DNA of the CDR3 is TGTGCCAGCAGGGCCCGGGGGGGCCCCTGCGAGCAGTACTTC.

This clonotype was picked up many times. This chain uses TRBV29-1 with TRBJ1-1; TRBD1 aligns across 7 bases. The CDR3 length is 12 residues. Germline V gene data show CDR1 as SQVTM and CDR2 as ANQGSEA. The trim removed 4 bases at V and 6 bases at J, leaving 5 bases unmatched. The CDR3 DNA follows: TGCAGCGTTGCCAACCAGGGGGCTGAAGCTTTCTTT. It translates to CSVANQGAEAFF. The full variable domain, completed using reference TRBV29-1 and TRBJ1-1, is SAVISQKPSRDICQRGTSLTIQCQVDSQVTMMFWYRQQPGQSLTLIATANQGSEATYESGFVIDKFPISRPNLTFSTLTVSNMSPEDSSIYLCSVANQGAEAFFGQGTRLTVV.

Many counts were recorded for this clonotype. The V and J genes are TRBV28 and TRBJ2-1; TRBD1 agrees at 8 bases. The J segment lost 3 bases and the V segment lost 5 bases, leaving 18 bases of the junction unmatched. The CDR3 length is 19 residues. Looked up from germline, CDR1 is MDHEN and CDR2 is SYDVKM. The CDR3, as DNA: TGTGCCAGCAGTAACACCCTACCGACAGGGGACTTGATCTACAATGAGCAGTTCTTC. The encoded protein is CASSNTLPTGDLIYNEQFF.

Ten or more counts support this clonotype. CDR3 protein: CAISDITGELFF. CDR3 coding DNA: TGTGCCATTTCGGACATCACCGGGGAGCTGTTTTTT. The V and J genes are TRBV10-3 and TRBJ2-2; D is possibly TRBD1 (5 bases). CDR1 and CDR2 from the germline V gene are ENHRY and SYGVKD. The V and J ends lost 9 bases and 4 bases respectively, with 9 bases between them. The CDR3 extends over 12 amino acids.

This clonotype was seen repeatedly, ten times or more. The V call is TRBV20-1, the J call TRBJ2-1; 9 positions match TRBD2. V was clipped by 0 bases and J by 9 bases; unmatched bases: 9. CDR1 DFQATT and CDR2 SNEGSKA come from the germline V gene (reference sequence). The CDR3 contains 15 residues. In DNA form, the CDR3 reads TGCAGTGCTAGAGATTTTGCGGGGGGGCCGAGTGAGCAGTTCTTC. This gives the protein CSARDFAGGPSEQFF.

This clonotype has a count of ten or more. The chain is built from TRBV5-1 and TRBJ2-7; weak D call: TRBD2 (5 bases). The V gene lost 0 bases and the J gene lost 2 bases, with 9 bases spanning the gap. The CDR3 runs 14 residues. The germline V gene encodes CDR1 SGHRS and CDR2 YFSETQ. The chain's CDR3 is CASSLATGTYEQYF. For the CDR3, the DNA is TGCGCCAGCAGCTTGGCAACGGGGACCTACGAGCAGTACTTC.

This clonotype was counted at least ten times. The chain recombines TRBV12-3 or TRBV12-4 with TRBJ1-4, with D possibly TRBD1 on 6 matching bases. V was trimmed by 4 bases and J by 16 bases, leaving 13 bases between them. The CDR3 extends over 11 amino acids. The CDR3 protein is CASSYGQTPFF. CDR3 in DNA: TGTGCCAGCAGTTATGGACAGACTCCGTTTTTT.

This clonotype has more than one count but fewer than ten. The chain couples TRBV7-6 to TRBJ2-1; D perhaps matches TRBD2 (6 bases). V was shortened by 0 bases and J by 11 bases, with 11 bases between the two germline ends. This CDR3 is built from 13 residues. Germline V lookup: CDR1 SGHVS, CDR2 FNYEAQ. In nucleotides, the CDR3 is TGTGCCAGCAGCTTAGCGGGGGGTGTTAAGCAGTTCTTC. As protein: CASSLAGGVKQFF.